These 15 T cell receptor beta chains came from one sample sequenced in a study of T-cell memory formation after mild COVID-19 (dated by TCRdb to the early 2020s). The library was produced with 5' RACE. Instrument on record: Illumina NovaSeq 6000. Starting from the raw public reads, TCRdb applied fastp trimming at Q25, assembled clones with MiXCR and retained in-frame beta chains. All rows with the same CDR3 protein become a single entry with the most common DNA and genes. Across this sample there are approximately 350,000 distinct CDR3 sequences, with about 15% seen only once. The ten largest clones take up approximately 20% of the sample. Sequenced material: PBMCs or a T cell subset sorted from them (not recorded which). Source of these receptors: a man between 18 and 35 years old who had mild COVID-19 (a few samples of this study predate the infection). The sample titles of this study are shuffled in the database, so cell type and time point are left out; the donor was told from shared clones.

This rearrangement joins TRBV11-1 to TRBJ2-3; D ambiguous. This CDR3 comprises 17 residues. The germline CDR1 and CDR2 sequences are SGHAT and FQDESV (reference sequence). With 6 bases removed from V and 3 bases from J, the gap between germline ends came to 22 bases. This CDR3 reads CASRPTVGRNPTDTQYF. The CDR3 DNA sequence: TGTGCCAGCAGACCTACGGTTGGTAGGAACCCTACAGATACGCAGTATTTT.

This clonotype was seen repeatedly, ten times or more. This chain joins TRBV12-3 or TRBV12-4 and TRBJ1-2; 7 bases line up with TRBD1. The V gene end was trimmed by 4 bases and the J gene end by 5 bases; junction bases not matched to a gene: 1. The CDR3 loop spans 12 amino acids. The CDR3 sequence: CASSWTGYGYTF. The CDR3 nucleotides are TGTGCCAGCAGTTGGACAGGATATGGCTACACCTTC.

This clonotype has just a few counts. The CDR3 region has the DNA TGTGCCACCAGCGGGGCGGGGGGCCTGGATACGCAGTATTTT. This translates into CATSGAGGLDTQYF. The rearrangement joins TRBV15 to TRBJ2-3; 8 nucleotides align to TRBD2. The CDR3 runs 14 residues. The germline CDR1 and CDR2 sequences are LNHNV and YYDKDF (reference sequence). J gave up 6 bases and V 5 bases, and 7 bases lay outside the gene matches. Looking up the rest from reference TRBV15 and TRBJ2-3 gives the full variable domain: DAMVIQNPRYQVTQFGKPVTLSCSQTLNHNVMYWYQQKSSQAPKLLFHYYDKDFNNEADTPDNFQSRRPNTSFCFLDIRSPGLGDTAMYLCATSGAGGLDTQYFGPGTRLTVL.

CDR3 nucleotide sequence: TGCAGCGTTGAAGGACGACAGGGGACAAGGGCTGAAGCTTTCTTT. This codes for CSVEGRQGTRAEAFF. The J gene is TRBJ1-1, the V gene TRBV29-1; 8 positions match TRBD1. Germline values: CDR1 SQVTM, CDR2 ANQGSEA. CDR3 length equals 15 residues. J was trimmed by 6 bases and V by 1 base; bases with no gene match: 10.

The sample holds a few counts of this clonotype. This chain connects TRBV27 to TRBJ2-1, with a possible D match to TRBD2 (6 bases). Trimming removed 5 bases at V and 0 bases at J, with 14 bases between. The length of the CDR3 is 16 residues. The V gene's germline CDR1 is MNHEY and CDR2 SMNVEV (reference sequence). Written as DNA, the CDR3 is TGTGCCAGCAGTCCTCTTAGCGGAAGCTCCTACAATGAGCAGTTCTTC. Its protein product is CASSPLSGSSYNEQFF.

This clonotype appeared a few times. The J gene is TRBJ1-2, the V gene TRBV5-6, with D possibly matching TRBD1 (5 bases). The CDR3 spans 11 residues. The V and J ends lost 4 bases and 13 bases respectively, with 14 bases between them. Germline V lookup: CDR1 SGHDT, CDR2 YYEEEE. CDR3 DNA: TGTGCCAGCAGCATCCGACAGATTCTCACCTTC. Translating gives CASSIRQILTF.

This clonotype was recorded many times. The chain carries TRBV7-2 and TRBJ2-5; TRBD1 matches at 8 bases. Trimming at V came to 4 bases and at J to 5 bases, leaving 6 bases not matched to a gene. This CDR3 contains 14 residues. CDR1 and CDR2 from the germline V gene are SGHTA and FQGNSA. Here the CDR3 DNA reads TGTGCCAGCAGCTACAACAGGGGGTTGGAGACCCAGTACTTC. Its protein is CASSYNRGLETQYF. Looking up the rest from reference TRBV7-2 and TRBJ2-5 gives the full variable domain: GAGVSQSPSNKVTEKGKDVELRCDPISGHTALYWYRQSLGQGLEFLIYFQGNSAPDKSGLPSDRFSAERTGGSVSTLTIQRTQQEDSAVYLCASSYNRGLETQYFGPGTRLLVL.

The J gene is TRBJ2-1, the V gene TRBV20-1; TRBD2 agrees at 9 bases. V lost 6 bases, J lost 0 bases, and 9 bases stayed unmatched. Germline assignment: CDR1 DFQATT and CDR2 SNEGSKA (reference sequence). The CDR3 is 16 amino acids. The CDR3 DNA reads as TGCAGTGCCAGGGACAGCGGGGGGCTCTCCTACAATGAGCAGTTCTTC. This encodes CSARDSGGLSYNEQFF.

This clonotype was seen only a few times. This chain joins TRBV4-1 and TRBJ1-6; the D is unclear. CDR1 and CDR2 (germline): MGHRA, YSYEKL. Trimming left V 6 bases short and J 0 bases short, with 18 bases between. CDR3 size: 18 residues. The CDR3 nucleotides are TGCGCCAGCAGGAGAGTAGCACTCTGGGGCTCCTATAATTCACCCCTCCACTTT. Translating gives CASRRVALWGSYNSPLHF.

The V gene is TRBV7-2, the J gene TRBJ2-3; 9 positions agree with TRBD1. The V gene's germline CDR1 is SGHTA and CDR2 FQGNSA. J gave up 4 bases and V 5 bases, and 7 bases lay outside the gene matches. The CDR3 loop spans 15 amino acids. CDR3 region: CASSPDRGVADTQYF. The CDR3, as DNA: TGTGCCAGCAGCCCGGACAGGGGCGTTGCAGATACGCAGTATTTT. The whole variable domain, filled in from reference TRBV7-2 and TRBJ2-3, reads GAGVSQSPSNKVTEKGKDVELRCDPISGHTALYWYRQSLGQGLEFLIYFQGNSAPDKSGLPSDRFSAERTGGSVSTLTIQRTQQEDSAVYLCASSPDRGVADTQYFGPGTRLTVL.

The sample holds a few counts of this clonotype. V gene TRBV15 combines with J gene TRBJ1-5, with D possibly matching TRBD1 (6 bases). The CDR3 is 15 amino acids. The ends were cut back, 6 bases at V and 9 bases at J, with 21 bases in the middle. Germline V gives CDR1 LNHNV, CDR2 YYDKDF (reference sequence). In DNA, the CDR3 is TGTGCCACCAGTATGGCGAACACAGGGTTTCGGCCCCAGCATTTT. Protein product: CATSMANTGFRPQHF.

The table lists this clonotype with a few counts. The gene calls are TRBV28 and TRBJ2-7; TRBD2 matches 12 bases. V lost 5 bases, J lost 0 bases, and 11 bases stayed unmatched. CDR3 length: 18 amino acids. Germline assignment: CDR1 MDHEN and CDR2 SYDVKM. CDR3: CASSTYTGLAGSSYEQYV. CDR3 DNA: TGTGCCAGCAGTACCTATACTGGACTAGCGGGGAGCTCCTACGAGCAGTACGTC.

This clonotype was detected a few times. The chain uses TRBV7-2 and TRBJ2-5; 9 nucleotides match TRBD2. The CDR3 contains 16 residues. Germline trimming cut 5 bases from V and 5 bases from J; bases unmatched to any gene: 12. Germline CDR1 reads SGHTA; CDR2 reads FQGNSA. The CDR3 DNA follows: TGTGCCAGCAGCCCCAGAGCAGCGGGGGGATGGGAGACCCAGTACTTC. Encoded protein: CASSPRAAGGWETQYF.

V gene TRBV20-1 combines with J gene TRBJ2-5, with D possibly being TRBD2 (5 bases). Germline-derived CDR1 and CDR2 are DFQATT and SNEGSKA (reference sequence). The CDR3 spans 12 residues. V was pared by 3 bases and J by 5 bases, with 10 bases between. The CDR3 bases are TGCAGTGCTAGGGCTAGCTTTGAGACCCAGTACTTC. This codes for CSARASFETQYF.

There are many counts of this clonotype. This rearrangement joins TRBV28 to TRBJ2-7, with a tentative D call TRBD1 (5 bases). Per the germline V gene, CDR1 is MDHEN and CDR2 is SYDVKM. There are 12 residues in the CDR3. Trimming shortened V by 3 bases and J by 3 bases, and 6 bases separated the two germline ends. The CDR3 DNA sequence: TGTGCCAGCAGTTTCCAGGGCTACGAGCAGTACGTC. This sequence encodes CASSFQGYEQYV.